What follows describes a single T cell receptor (beta chain). The sample is drawn from a study of blood T cell repertoires in COVID-19. At the level of the study: Sources were T cells, B-cell-depleted T cells, or PBMCs; the material itself was cDNA or gDNA.

In the authors' methods: Nucleated cell counts were estimated from reference gene primer amplification. The protocol was immunoSEQ multiplex PCR, while the TCRdb copy is restricted to in-frame clones and leaves out a portion. Clone size and the V and J calls come from that table; the DNA yielded D and trimming. The sample lists 200,000 to 300,000 clones; approximately 89% were seen once. Individuals aged roughly 18 to 95 years were recruited from about two dozen US areas. Cohort placement rested on clinical history that participants reported themselves. This CDR3 region has 13 residues. The V end was cut by 6 bases, the J end by 4 bases, with 12 bases between. Per germline, CDR1 MDHEN and CDR2 SYDVKM.

Sequenced input: PBMCs or T cells enriched from blood (not recorded which). The source is a woman aged 30 to 39 with acute COVID-19. The chain recombines TRBV28 with TRBJ1-2; D not resolved. CDR3 loop: CASRVAPPYGYTF. As DNA, the CDR3 is TGTGCCAGCAGAGTGGCACCCCCCTATGGCTACACCTTC.